This T cell receptor beta chain was observed in a study of read filtering for tumor transcriptome and immune sequencing. Study context: Patients were approximately 17 male and approximately 15 female, mean age roughly 68 years, range about 45 to 85.

The library was built from 400 to 500 ng RNA with molecular barcoded adaptors for alpha/delta and beta/gamma chains. A single record per CDR3 protein comes from TCRdb applying MiXCR to the reads. The repertoire holds about 58,000 distinct CDR3 sequences, with approximately 13% as singletons. This CDR3 comprises 14 residues. Germline V gene data show CDR1 as MGHRA and CDR2 as YSYEKL. V lost 0 bases to trimming and J lost 7 bases, with 12 bases between them. Study results and caveats: RNA-seq captured clonotypes less deeply and reliably than IR-seq.

Details on this clonotype: Its antigen remains unidentified.

The genes are TRBV4-1 and TRBJ1-2, with TRBD1 as a possible D gene (5 bases). This sequence was found in a donor at least 40 years old with multiple myeloma. What was sequenced was a population of CD138-negative cells sorted from bone marrow. CDR3 loop: CASSQETAGIGYTF. The DNA of the CDR3 is TGCGCCAGCAGCCAAGAGACGGCAGGGATTGGCTACACCTTC.